This paragraph reports one T cell receptor beta chain. Antigen unknown. This entry is derived from a study of vaccination and CD4 T cells after COVID-19. Study as a whole: After nasal swab PCR-confirmed SARS-CoV-2, about ten convalescents had mild disease and one severe.

V shed 5 bases and J shed 0 bases, with 14 bases lying between them. CDR3 length equals 16 residues. Looked up from germline, CDR1 is SGHTA and CDR2 is FQGNSA. The assay that was used to sequence DNA from cultured CD4+ T cells was the Oncomine TCR Beta short-read assay. TCRdb re-called the PCR reads with MiXCR, one entry per CDR3 protein. The sample has under 10,000 distinct CDR3 sequences, 60% seen once; the top ten hold around 30%. As for treatment: roughly ten-day PBMC culture with coronavirus spike peptide pools or control peptides (ViraFEST assay). Peptide pool stimulation in ViraFEST expanded antigen-specific T cells, whose TCRs were then sequenced.

This rearrangement joins TRBV7-2 to TRBJ1-5; D may be TRBD1 (6 bases). This receptor was taken from a human donor who had recovered from COVID-19. The sequenced material came from CD4+ T cells from blood, cultured in vitro. The CDR3 region has the DNA TGTGCCAGCAGCACTTCGACAGGAGATAGCAATCAGCCCCAGCATTTT. This sequence encodes CASSTSTGDSNQPQHF.